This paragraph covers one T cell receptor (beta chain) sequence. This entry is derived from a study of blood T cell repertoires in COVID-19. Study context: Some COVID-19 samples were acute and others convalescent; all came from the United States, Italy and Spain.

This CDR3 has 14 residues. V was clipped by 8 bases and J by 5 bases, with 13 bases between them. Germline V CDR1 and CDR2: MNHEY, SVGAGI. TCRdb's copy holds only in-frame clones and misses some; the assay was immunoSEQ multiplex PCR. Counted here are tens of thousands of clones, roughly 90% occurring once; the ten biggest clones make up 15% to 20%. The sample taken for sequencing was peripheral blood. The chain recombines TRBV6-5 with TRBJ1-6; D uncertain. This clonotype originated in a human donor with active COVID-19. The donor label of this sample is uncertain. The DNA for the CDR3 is TGTGCCAGCGCCGGAGGGTCCAATAATTCACCCCTCCACTTT. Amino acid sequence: CASAGGSNNSPLHF.